Each of the 7 T cell receptor beta chains below was sequenced from the same sample in a study of blood T cell repertoires in COVID-19. Measured with immunoSEQ multiplex PCR; TCRdb has only the in-frame clones, and not every one. The sample contains 200,000 to 300,000 clones, approximately 86% of which appear only once. Sequences were obtained from peripheral blood. These receptors all stem from an older woman with COVID-19, enrolled during active disease.

Worth noting for this clone: Germline is not matched at one junction end, which may reflect a read error. The chain employs TRBV5-6 and TRBJ1-6; D possibly corresponds to TRBD1 (6 bases). The CDR3 spans 15 residues. CDR1 is SGHDT, CDR2 YYEEEE, per germline. DNA of the CDR3: TGTGCCAGCGGCTTAGAGGGACACTCGGAGTCACCCCTCCACTTT. It codes for CASGLEGHSESPLHF.

The chain employs TRBV9 and TRBJ1-1; D is unresolved. The V gene lost 3 bases and the J gene lost 1 base, with 7 bases spanning the gap. Per germline, CDR1 SGDLS and CDR2 YYNGEE. There are 13 residues in the CDR3. The DNA of the CDR3 is TGTGCCAGCAGCGGTCGGTGGAACACTGAAGCTTTCTTT. Its protein is CASSGRWNTEAFF.

In DNA form, the CDR3 reads TGTGCCAGCAGCTTAGCGCTAGGGGGTGGCACACCCCTCCACTTT. Amino acids: CASSLALGGGTPLHF. The J gene is TRBJ1-6, the V gene TRBV7-2, with a weak D call TRBD1 (6 bases). The V and J ends lost 0 bases and 11 bases respectively, with 14 bases between them. CDR3 size: 15 residues. The germline V gene has CDR1 SGHTA and CDR2 FQGNSA.

In this sample, this clone turned up a few times. The chain links TRBV28 to TRBJ1-2; D call uncertain. Germline V gene data show CDR1 as MDHEN and CDR2 as SYDVKM. This CDR3 region has 11 residues. Between the trimmed V and J ends, which lost 6 bases and 8 bases, there was a span of 10 bases. This CDR3 reads CASSHRIGYTF. For the CDR3, the DNA is TGTGCCAGCAGCCATAGAATCGGCTACACCTTC.

The chain is built from TRBV30 and TRBJ2-7; possible D gene TRBD1, 6 bases. Between the trimmed V and J ends, which lost 4 bases and 6 bases, there was a span of 16 bases. Germline V gene sequence: CDR1 GTSNPN, CDR2 SVGIG (reference sequence). CDR3 length: 13 residues. In DNA form, the CDR3 reads TGTGCCTGGACTACCACAGGGATTCGCGAGCAGTACTTC. Its translation is CAWTTTGIREQYF.

V gene TRBV28 combines with J gene TRBJ1-2, with 8 bases lining up with TRBD1. The V gene end was trimmed by 4 bases and the J gene end by 4 bases; junction bases not matched to a gene: 5. In germline, CDR1 is MDHEN, CDR2 SYDVKM. The CDR3 has 14 residues. CDR3 region: CASSSTGQVYGYTF. For the CDR3, the DNA is TGTGCCAGCAGTTCTACGGGACAGGTCTATGGCTACACCTTC.

The rearrangement uses TRBV4-2 and TRBJ2-1; 7 bases align to TRBD2. V was clipped by 0 bases and J by 8 bases; unmatched bases: 7. The CDR3 runs to 15 residues. Looked up from germline, CDR1 is LGHNA and CDR2 is YNFKEQ. The CDR3 coding sequence is TGTGCCAGCAGCCAAGAGGGGAGGGAGAGAGATGAGCAGTTCTTC. It codes for CASSQEGRERDEQFF.